The sequence of this TCR beta chain was determined in a study of blood T cell repertoires in COVID-19. Whole-study context: The study drew acute and convalescent COVID-19 samples from the United States, Italy and Spain. Sources were T cells, B-cell-depleted T cells, or PBMCs; the material itself was cDNA or gDNA.

In the original processing: Quantification of nucleated cells was approximated via reference gene primer amplification. Clones were sequenced by immunoSEQ multiplex PCR, and TCRdb holds only the in-frame ones, with some missing. The V and J calls and clone size were taken over from that table, and D and trimming were inferred from the DNA. The sample includes about 230,000 clones, roughly 88% of them seen just once. There are 16 residues in the CDR3. V shed 4 bases and J 5 bases; nucleotides not matched to a gene: 10. CDR1 is SGDLS and CDR2 is YYNGEE in the germline V gene. Material for sequencing was peripheral blood. This receptor was taken from a middle-aged man with acute or convalescent COVID-19. This chain uses TRBV9 with TRBJ2-2, with 8 bases identical to TRBD1. The CDR3: CASSTRGQGATGELFF. In nucleotides, the CDR3 is TGTGCCAGCAGCACCCGGGGGCAGGGGGCAACCGGGGAGCTGTTTTTT.